Following are 3 T cell receptor beta chains from one sample sequenced in a study of early stage breast cancer tumors. Sequencing used immunoSEQ multiplex PCR; TCRdb keeps in-frame clones, though not all of them. The sample carries 35,000 to 45,000 clones, about 68% recorded once. Material: blood. The receptors come from a person aged 55-75 years with breast cancer.

The chain links TRBV19 to TRBJ1-5; no definite D call. CDR3 length equals 15 residues. V dropped 6 bases and J dropped 3 bases, with 15 bases sitting between them. From germline, CDR1 is LNHDA and CDR2 SQIVND (reference sequence). This CDR3 reads CASSRRLEDNQPQHF. The CDR3 coding sequence is TGTGCCAGTAGCCGACGGCTCGAAGACAATCAGCCCCAGCATTTT. The complete variable domain, with remaining parts taken from reference TRBV19 and TRBJ1-5, reads DGGITQSPKYLFRKEGQNVTLSCEQNLNHDAMYWYRQDPGQGLRLIYYSQIVNDFQKGDIAEGYSVSREKKESFPLTVTSAQKNPTAFYLCASSRRLEDNQPQHFGDGTRLSIL.

This chain uses TRBV5-1 with TRBJ2-3; 8 bases map to TRBD1. The V gene end was trimmed by 4 bases and the J gene end by 2 bases; junction bases not matched to a gene: 3. CDR1 is SGHRS and CDR2 is YFSETQ in the germline V gene. This CDR3 spans 14 amino acids. CDR3: CASSKTGATDTQYF. In nucleotides, the CDR3 is TGCGCCAGCAGCAAGACAGGGGCCACAGATACGCAGTATTTT.

The chain links TRBV9 to TRBJ2-3; D possibly corresponds to TRBD1 (5 bases). Trimming removed 0 bases from V and 2 bases from J, with 10 bases in between. CDR3 size: 15 residues. Germline V gene sequence: CDR1 SGDLS, CDR2 YYNGEE. For the CDR3, the DNA is TGTGCCAGCAGCGTAGAAGGGGATGACACAGATACGCAGTATTTT. It translates to CASSVEGDDTDTQYF. The full variable domain, in which reference TRBV9 and TRBJ2-3 provide the parts outside the CDR3, is DSGVTQTPKHLITATGQRVTLRCSPRSGDLSVYWYQQSLDQGLQFLIQYYNGEERAKGNILERFSAQQFPDLHSELNLSSLELGDSALYFCASSVEGDDTDTQYFGPGTRLTVL.